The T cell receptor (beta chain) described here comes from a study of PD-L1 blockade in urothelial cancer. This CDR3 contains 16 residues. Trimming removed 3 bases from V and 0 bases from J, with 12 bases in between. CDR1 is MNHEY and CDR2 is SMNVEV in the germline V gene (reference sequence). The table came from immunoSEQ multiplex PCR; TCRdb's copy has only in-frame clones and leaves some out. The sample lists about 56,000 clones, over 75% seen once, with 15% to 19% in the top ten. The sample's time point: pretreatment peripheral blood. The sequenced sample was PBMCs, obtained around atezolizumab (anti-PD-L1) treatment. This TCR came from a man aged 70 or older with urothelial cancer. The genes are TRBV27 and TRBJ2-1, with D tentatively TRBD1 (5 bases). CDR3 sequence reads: CASSFDRQRSYNEQFF. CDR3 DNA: TGTGCCAGCAGTTTCGACAGACAGCGCTCCTACAATGAGCAGTTCTTC.